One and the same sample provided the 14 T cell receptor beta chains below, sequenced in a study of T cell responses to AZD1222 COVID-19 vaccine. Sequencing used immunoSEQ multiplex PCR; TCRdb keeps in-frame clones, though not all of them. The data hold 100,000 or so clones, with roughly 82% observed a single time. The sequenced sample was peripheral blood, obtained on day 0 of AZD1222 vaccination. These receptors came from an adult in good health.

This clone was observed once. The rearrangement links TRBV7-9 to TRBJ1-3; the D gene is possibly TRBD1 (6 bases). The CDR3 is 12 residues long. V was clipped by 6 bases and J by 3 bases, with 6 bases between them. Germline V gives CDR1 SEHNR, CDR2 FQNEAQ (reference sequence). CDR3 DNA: TGTGCCAGCAGGACAGGTGGAAACACCATATATTTT. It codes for CASRTGGNTIYF.

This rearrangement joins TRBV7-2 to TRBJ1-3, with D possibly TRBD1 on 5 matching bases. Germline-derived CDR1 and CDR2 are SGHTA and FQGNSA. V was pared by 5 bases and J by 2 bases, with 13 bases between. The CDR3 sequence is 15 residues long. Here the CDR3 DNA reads TGTGCCAGCAGCCCGCGTAGGGGACCTGGAAACACCATATATTTT. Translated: CASSPRRGPGNTIYF.

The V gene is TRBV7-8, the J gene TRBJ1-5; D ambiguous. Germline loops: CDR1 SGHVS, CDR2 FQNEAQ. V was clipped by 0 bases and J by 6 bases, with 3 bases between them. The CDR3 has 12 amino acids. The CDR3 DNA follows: TGTGCCAGCAGCTTAGCGGGTCAGCCCCAGCATTTT. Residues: CASSLAGQPQHF.

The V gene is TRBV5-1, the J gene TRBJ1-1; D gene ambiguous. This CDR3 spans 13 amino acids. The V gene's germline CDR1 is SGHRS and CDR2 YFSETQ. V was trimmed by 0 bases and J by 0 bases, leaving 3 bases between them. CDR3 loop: CASSLELNTEAFF. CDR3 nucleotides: TGCGCCAGCAGCTTGGAATTGAACACTGAAGCTTTCTTT. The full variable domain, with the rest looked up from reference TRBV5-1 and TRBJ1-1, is KAGVTQTPRYLIKTRGQQVTLSCSPISGHRSVSWYQQTPGQGLQFLFEYFSETQRNKGNFPGRFSGRQFSNSRSEMNVSTLELGDSALYLCASSLELNTEAFFGQGTRLTVV.

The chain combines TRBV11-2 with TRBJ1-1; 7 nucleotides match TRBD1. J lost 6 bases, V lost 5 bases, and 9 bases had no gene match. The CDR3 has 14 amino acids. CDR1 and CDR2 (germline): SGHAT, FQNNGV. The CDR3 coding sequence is TGTGCCAGCAGCCCTTTCAGGGGGGGGGCTGAAGCTTTCTTT. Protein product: CASSPFRGGAEAFF.

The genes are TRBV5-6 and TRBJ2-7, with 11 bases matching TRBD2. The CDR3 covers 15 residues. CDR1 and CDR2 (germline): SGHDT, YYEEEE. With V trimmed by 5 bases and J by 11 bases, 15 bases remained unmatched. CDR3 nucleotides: TGTGCCAGCAGTCAACTAGCGGGGGCGCGCGGCGTGGAGTACTTC. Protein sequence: CASSQLAGARGVEYF.

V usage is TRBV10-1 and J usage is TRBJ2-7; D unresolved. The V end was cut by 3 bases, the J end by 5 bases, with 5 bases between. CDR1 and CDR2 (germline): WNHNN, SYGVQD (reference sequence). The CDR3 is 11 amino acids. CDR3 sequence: CASSDADEQYF. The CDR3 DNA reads TGCGCCAGCAGTGACGCGGACGAGCAGTACTTC.

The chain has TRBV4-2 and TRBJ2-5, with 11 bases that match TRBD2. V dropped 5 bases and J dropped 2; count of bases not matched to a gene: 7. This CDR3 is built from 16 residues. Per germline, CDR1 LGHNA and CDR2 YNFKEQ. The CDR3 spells CASSARLAGSQETQYF. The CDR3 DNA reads TGTGCCAGCAGCGCCCGACTAGCGGGGTCTCAAGAGACCCAGTACTTC.

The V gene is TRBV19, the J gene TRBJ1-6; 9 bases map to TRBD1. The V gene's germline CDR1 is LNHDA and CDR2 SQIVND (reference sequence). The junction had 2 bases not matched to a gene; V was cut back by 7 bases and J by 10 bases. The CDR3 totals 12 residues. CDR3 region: CASTDRGSPLHF. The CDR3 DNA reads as TGTGCCAGTACCGACAGGGGGTCACCCCTCCACTTT.

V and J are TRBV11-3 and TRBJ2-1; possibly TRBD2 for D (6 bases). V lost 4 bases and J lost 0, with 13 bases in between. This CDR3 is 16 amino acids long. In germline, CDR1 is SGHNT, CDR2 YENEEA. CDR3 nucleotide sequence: TGTGCCAGCAGCTCGGGGCACGGGAGCTCCTACAATGAGCAGTTCTTC. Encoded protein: CASSSGHGSSYNEQFF.

The CDR3 DNA is TGTGCCAGCAGCTCTTACACGCTATCACCGTACTTC. This translates into CASSSYTLSPYF. The V gene is TRBV6-2 or TRBV6-3, the J gene TRBJ2-7; unclear D gene. Between the trimmed V and J ends, which lost 6 bases and 12 bases, there was a span of 18 bases. The CDR3 covers 12 residues. Germline V gene data show CDR1 as MNHEY and CDR2 as SVGEGT.

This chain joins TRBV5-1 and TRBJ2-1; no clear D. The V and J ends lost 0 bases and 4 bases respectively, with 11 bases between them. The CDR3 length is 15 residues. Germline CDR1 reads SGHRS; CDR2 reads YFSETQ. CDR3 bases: TGCGCCAGCAGCTTGGCCTTGGCAGTTTACAATGAGCAGTTCTTC. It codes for CASSLALAVYNEQFF. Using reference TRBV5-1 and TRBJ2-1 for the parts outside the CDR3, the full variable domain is KAGVTQTPRYLIKTRGQQVTLSCSPISGHRSVSWYQQTPGQGLQFLFEYFSETQRNKGNFPGRFSGRQFSNSRSEMNVSTLELGDSALYLCASSLALAVYNEQFFGPGTRLTVL.

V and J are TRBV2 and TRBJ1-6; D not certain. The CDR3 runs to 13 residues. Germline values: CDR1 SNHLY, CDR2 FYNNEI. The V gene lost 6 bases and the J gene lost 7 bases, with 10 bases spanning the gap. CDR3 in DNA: TGTGCCAGCAGAATAGGGAGGAATTCACCCCTCCACTTT. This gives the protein CASRIGRNSPLHF.

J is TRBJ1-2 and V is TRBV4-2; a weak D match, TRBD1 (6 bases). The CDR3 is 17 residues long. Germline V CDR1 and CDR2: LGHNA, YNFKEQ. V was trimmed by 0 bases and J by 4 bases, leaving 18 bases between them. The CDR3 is CASSQEGGGGGGYGYTF. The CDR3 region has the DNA TGTGCCAGCAGCCAAGAAGGCGGTGGGGGGGGCGGCTATGGCTACACCTTC.